This TCR beta chain was retrieved from a study of lymphopenia after photon versus proton radiotherapy. The table came from immunoSEQ multiplex PCR; TCRdb's copy has only in-frame clones and leaves some out. The sample lists around 33,000 clones; approximately 92% were seen once. The germline CDR1 and CDR2 sequences are SGHRS and YFSETQ. This CDR3 is built from 14 residues. Trimming took off 0 bases at V and 5 bases at J, with 11 bases between the two ends. The receptor was isolated from a woman aged 70-85 years with pancreatic cancer. Some clones in this sample may be carry-over from other donors' samples. The source was peripheral blood, collected from a patient treated with proton-based radiotherapy. The chain is built from TRBV5-1 and TRBJ1-1; D possibly corresponds to TRBD1 (5 bases). DNA of the CDR3: TGCGCCAGCAGCTTGGAATCGGGGCTGACTGAAGCTTTCTTT. Amino acid sequence: CASSLESGLTEAFF.